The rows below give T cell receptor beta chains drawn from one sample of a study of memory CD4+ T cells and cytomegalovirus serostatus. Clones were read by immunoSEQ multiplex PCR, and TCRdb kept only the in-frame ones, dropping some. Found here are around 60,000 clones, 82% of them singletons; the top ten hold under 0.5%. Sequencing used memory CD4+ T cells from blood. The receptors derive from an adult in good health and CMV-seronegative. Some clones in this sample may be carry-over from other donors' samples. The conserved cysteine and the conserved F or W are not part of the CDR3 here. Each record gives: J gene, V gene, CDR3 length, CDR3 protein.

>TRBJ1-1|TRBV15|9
ATRGRTEAF
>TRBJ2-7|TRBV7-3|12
ASSLRPQAYEQY
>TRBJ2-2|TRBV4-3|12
ASSLGQGNGELF
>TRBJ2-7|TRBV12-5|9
ASGLAYEQY
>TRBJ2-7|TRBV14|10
ASSRVAYEQY
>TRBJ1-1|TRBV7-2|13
ASSSWTGKNTEAF
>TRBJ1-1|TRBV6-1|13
ASTPGQSGWGEAF
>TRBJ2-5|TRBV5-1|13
ASSLSQGAEETQY
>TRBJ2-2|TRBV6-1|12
ASSEHRGRGELF
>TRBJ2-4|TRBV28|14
ASSSAGVLPGNIQY
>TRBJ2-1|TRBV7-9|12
ASSSSGRANEQF
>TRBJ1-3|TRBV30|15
AWSVDRGTLSGNTIY
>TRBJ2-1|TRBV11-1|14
ASSLGTSGKVDEQF
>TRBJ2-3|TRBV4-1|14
ASSQDWGQGGDTQY
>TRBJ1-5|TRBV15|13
ATSRGQVSNQPQH
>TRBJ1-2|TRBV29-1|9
STESGYGYT
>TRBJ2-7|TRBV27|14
ASSSLSGRRPYEQY
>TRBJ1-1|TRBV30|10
AWSGKSPEAF
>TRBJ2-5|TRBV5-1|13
ASSSGQGRLETQY
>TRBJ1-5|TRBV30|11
ACSTGGGQPQH
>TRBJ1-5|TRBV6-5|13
ASRELTGGNQPQH
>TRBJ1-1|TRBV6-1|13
ASRSSLQGWTEAF
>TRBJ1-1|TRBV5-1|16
ASSNRRGGSDMNTEAF
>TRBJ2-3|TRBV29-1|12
SVVAARVTDTQY
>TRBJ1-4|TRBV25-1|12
ASSWQGGREKLF
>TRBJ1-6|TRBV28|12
ASVSGQYNSPLH
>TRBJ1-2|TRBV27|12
ASSFYGGAQGYT
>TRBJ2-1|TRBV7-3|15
ASSLHFSAGGYNEQF
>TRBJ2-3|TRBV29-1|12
SVVGGMGEDTQY
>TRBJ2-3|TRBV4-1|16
ASSQALAPGLKIDTQY
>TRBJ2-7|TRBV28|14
ASTAAGLAGAYEQY
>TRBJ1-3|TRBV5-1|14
ASSLNSRTHGNTIY
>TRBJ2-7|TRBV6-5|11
ASTRRGPYEQY
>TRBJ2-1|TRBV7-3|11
ASSFTGINEQF
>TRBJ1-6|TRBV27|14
ASSLSAQAPNSPLH
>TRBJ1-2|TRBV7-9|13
ASSRQGSRLGGYT
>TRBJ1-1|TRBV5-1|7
ASRGRAF
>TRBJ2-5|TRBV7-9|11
ASSLRGEETQY
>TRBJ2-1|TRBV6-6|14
ASSYPSGPTYNEQF
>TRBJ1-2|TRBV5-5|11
ASSLRGDYGYT
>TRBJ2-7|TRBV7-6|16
ASSLDLGGGRSSYEQY
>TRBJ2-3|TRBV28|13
ASRMTGGGSDTQY
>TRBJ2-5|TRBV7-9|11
ASSSGVKETQY
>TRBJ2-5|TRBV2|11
ASNGQIQETQY
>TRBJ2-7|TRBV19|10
ASSIGVGQQY
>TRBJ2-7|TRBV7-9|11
ASSIPPLLEQY
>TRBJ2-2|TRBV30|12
AWSHGSGTGELF
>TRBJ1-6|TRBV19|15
ASSIPLRTGIVSPLH
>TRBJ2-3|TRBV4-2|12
ASSRDYSTDTQY
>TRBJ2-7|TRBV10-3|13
AISGGTSGPDEQY
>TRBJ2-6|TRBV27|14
ASSSDTNTGANVLT
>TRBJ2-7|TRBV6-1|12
ASSKRTDTYEQY
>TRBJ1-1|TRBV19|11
ASSTQGTAEAF
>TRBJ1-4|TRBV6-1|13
ASRSGGSGDGKLF